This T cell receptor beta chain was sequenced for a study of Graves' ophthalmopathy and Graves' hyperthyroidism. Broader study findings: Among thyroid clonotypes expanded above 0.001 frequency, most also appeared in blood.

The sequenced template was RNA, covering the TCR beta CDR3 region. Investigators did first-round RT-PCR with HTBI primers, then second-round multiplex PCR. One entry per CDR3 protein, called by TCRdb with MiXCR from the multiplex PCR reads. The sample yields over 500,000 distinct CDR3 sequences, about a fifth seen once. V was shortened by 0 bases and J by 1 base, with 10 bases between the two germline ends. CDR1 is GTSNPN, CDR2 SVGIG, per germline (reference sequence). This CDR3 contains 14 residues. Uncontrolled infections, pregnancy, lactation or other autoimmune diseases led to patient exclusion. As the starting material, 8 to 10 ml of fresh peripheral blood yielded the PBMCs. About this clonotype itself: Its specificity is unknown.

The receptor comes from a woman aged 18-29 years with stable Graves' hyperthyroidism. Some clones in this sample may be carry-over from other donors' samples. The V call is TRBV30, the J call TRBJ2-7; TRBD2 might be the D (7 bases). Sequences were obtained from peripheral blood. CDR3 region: CAWSVGGPSYEQYF. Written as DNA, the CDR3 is TGTGCCTGGAGTGTGGGGGGGCCATCCTACGAGCAGTACTTC.